This TCR beta chain was found in a study of HIV-infected children after antiretroviral therapy interruption. Study outcomes and limitations: Sorted CD45RA+ naive cells might include minor non-naive CD45RA+ cells.

The TCR library was built from RNA with a 3' RACE protocol and unique molecular identifiers. TCRdb re-called the 3' RACE reads with MiXCR, one entry per CDR3 protein. The profile shows about 83,000 distinct CDR3 sequences, 6% to 8.5% of them singletons. The ends lost 6 bases at V and 6 bases at J; junction bases unmatched: 11. This CDR3 region has 16 residues. This sample's treatment: PENTA 11 planned treatment interruption arm or continuous ART arm. Cryopreserved PBMC samples required at least 5 million viable cells. This clonotype was seen repeatedly, ten times or more. Its matching antigen is unknown.

This clonotype originated in a pool of human donors with HIV. The specimen comprised CD45RA+ CD4+ T cells from PBMCs, pooled from several time points, sampled from a donor given antiretroviral therapy, either interrupted or continuous. Subset in this sample: naive CD4+ CD45RA+ CD45RO- T cells. V and J are TRBV12-3 or TRBV12-4 and TRBJ2-1; 10 positions agree with TRBD2. The DNA of the CDR3 is TGTGCCAGCAGCTCTATATCCCTAGCGGGGGCCAATGAGCAGTTCTTC. Translating gives CASSSISLAGANEQFF.